The 15 T cell receptor beta chains listed next were all sequenced from one sample in a study of OX40 agonist ivuxolimab in advanced cancers. Library preparation used the immunoSEQ multiplex PCR assay. The clones in this table, taken by TCRdb from immuneACCESS, are in-frame only. Not every clone is retained; where verified, under half of the shortfall comes from an unresolved V gene, and the cause of the rest is unknown. Here the sample has more than 25,000 clones; around 82% occur a single time. Together, the top ten hold 12% of the sample. The sequences come from CD4+ or CD8+ T cells sorted from blood, collected in a trial of the OX40 agonist ivuxolimab. Receptors were obtained from an adult with an advanced solid tumor such as melanoma, head and neck, liver or kidney cancer.

This rearrangement joins TRBV5-5 to TRBJ1-5; D may be TRBD1 (5 bases). The CDR3 sequence is 14 residues long. The V gene's germline CDR1 is SGHKS and CDR2 YYEKEE (reference sequence). Trimming stripped 3 bases from V and 0 bases from J, with 7 bases between. The CDR3 DNA is TGTGCCAGCAGCTGGGGGTCTAGCAATCAGCCCCAGCATTTT. This encodes CASSWGSSNQPQHF.

This chain links TRBV27 with TRBJ1-5; D uncertain. The CDR3 loop spans 14 amino acids. The V gene lost 6 bases and the J gene lost 1 base, with 10 bases spanning the gap. Germline V gene lookup returns CDR1 MNHEY and CDR2 SMNVEV (reference sequence). Here the CDR3 DNA reads TGTGCCAGCAGCCCCGATGGCAGCAATCAGCCCCAGCATTTT. Protein: CASSPDGSNQPQHF.

The chain employs TRBV2 and TRBJ1-4, with 7 bases that match TRBD1. This CDR3 comprises 14 residues. The germline V gene encodes CDR1 SNHLY and CDR2 FYNNEI. The V gene end was trimmed by 7 bases and the J gene end by 8 bases; junction bases not matched to a gene: 10. CDR3 sequence: CASTGTVLGEKLFF. DNA of the CDR3: TGTGCCAGCACAGGGACAGTCCTAGGGGAAAAACTGTTTTTT. The variable domain in full, completed from reference TRBV2 and TRBJ1-4, reads EPEVTQTPSHQVTQMGQEVILRCVPISNHLYFYWYRQILGQKVEFLVSFYNNEISEKSEIFDDQFSVERPDGSNFTLKIRSTKLEDSAMYFCASTGTVLGEKLFFGSGTQLSVL.

The genes are TRBV14 and TRBJ2-1; D unclear. The germline V and J ends were trimmed by 1 base and 0 bases, with 13 bases remaining between them. Germline V CDR1 and CDR2: SGHDN, FVKESK. The CDR3 sequence is 17 residues long. The CDR3 loop reads CASSQGPAISSYNEQFF. The CDR3 DNA is TGTGCCAGCAGCCAAGGGCCGGCTATCAGCTCCTACAATGAGCAGTTCTTC.

CDR3 sequence (DNA): TGTGCCAGTAGTATAGGACAGGGAGCCTACGAGCAGTACTTC. It yields the protein CASSIGQGAYEQYF. V gene TRBV19 combines with J gene TRBJ2-7; 7 bases are a match to TRBD1. The CDR3 consists of 14 residues. The J segment lost 2 bases and the V segment lost 1 base, leaving 2 bases of the junction unmatched. Germline CDR1 LNHDA, CDR2 SQIVND (reference sequence).

This clone was counted a few times. The chain recombines TRBV2 with TRBJ2-7; D might be TRBD2 (5 bases). V gave up 7 bases and J gave up 1 base, with 8 bases separating them. The CDR3 sequence is 12 residues long. Germline V CDR1 and CDR2: SNHLY, FYNNEI. CDR3 in amino acids: CASNRGSYEQYF. The CDR3 DNA reads as TGTGCCAGCAATCGGGGATCCTACGAGCAGTACTTC.

This sequence joins TRBV7-9 and TRBJ1-5, with 7 bases that match TRBD1. Trimming removed 5 bases from V and 3 bases from J; junction bases left unmatched: 4. CDR1 and CDR2 (germline): SEHNR, FQNEAQ (reference sequence). CDR3 length: 14 residues. The CDR3 sequence is CASSLGTDNQPQHF. The CDR3 DNA follows: TGTGCCAGCAGCCTCGGGACAGACAATCAGCCCCAGCATTTT.

Here the CDR3 reads CASSWTGGLQPQHF. The CDR3 DNA sequence: TGTGCCAGTAGTTGGACAGGGGGCTTGCAGCCCCAGCATTTT. The chain uses TRBV19 and TRBJ1-5; 11 nucleotides line up with TRBD1. Trimming at V came to 5 bases and at J to 7 bases, leaving 4 bases not matched to a gene. There are 14 residues in the CDR3. CDR1 is LNHDA and CDR2 is SQIVND in the germline V gene (reference sequence).

J is TRBJ2-7 and V is TRBV4-1; 12 nucleotides agree with TRBD2. The CDR3 totals 17 residues. V was clipped by 5 bases and J by 0 bases; unmatched bases: 8. Per the germline V gene, CDR1 is MGHRA and CDR2 is YSYEKL. CDR3 sequence: CASSELAGGDVSYEQYF. The CDR3 region has the DNA TGCGCCAGCAGCGAACTAGCGGGGGGAGATGTCTCCTACGAGCAGTACTTC.

V and J are TRBV19 and TRBJ2-6; D is possibly TRBD2 (5 bases). The V gene lost 0 bases and the J gene lost 4 bases, with 13 bases spanning the gap. CDR1 is LNHDA, CDR2 SQIVND, per germline (reference sequence). This CDR3 region has 17 residues. CDR3 protein: CASSIDLTGTGANVLTF. CDR3 DNA: TGTGCCAGTAGTATAGATTTAACGGGAACCGGGGCCAACGTCCTGACTTTC.

J is TRBJ2-1 and V is TRBV5-1; 14 positions match TRBD2. The length of the CDR3 is 15 residues. V lost 4 bases to trimming and J lost 6 bases; unmatched junction nucleotides: 3. Germline V gene data show CDR1 as SGHRS and CDR2 as YFSETQ. This chain's CDR3 is CASSGGLAGVNEQFF. The DNA for the CDR3 is TGCGCCAGCAGCGGGGGACTAGCGGGGGTCAATGAGCAGTTCTTC.

This chain uses TRBV2 with TRBJ2-1, with D possibly being TRBD1 (5 bases). This CDR3 is 14 amino acids long. Germline V lookup: CDR1 SNHLY, CDR2 FYNNEI. V was trimmed by 1 base and J by 5 bases, leaving 9 bases between them. CDR3 sequence reads: CASSEEDIDNEQFF. The CDR3 bases are TGTGCCAGCAGTGAAGAGGACATAGACAATGAGCAGTTCTTC.

The chain combines TRBV5-4 with TRBJ2-7; no clear D. The germline gives CDR1 SGHNT, CDR2 YYREEE (reference sequence). This CDR3 is built from 13 residues. Trimming stripped 5 bases from V and 5 bases from J, with 14 bases between. CDR3 coding DNA: TGTGCCAGCAGTCCGCGCCGGTCCAACGAGCAGTACTTC. Protein: CASSPRRSNEQYF.

This sequence joins TRBV19 and TRBJ1-6, with 10 nucleotides matching TRBD1. Germline loops: CDR1 LNHDA, CDR2 SQIVND (reference sequence). J lost 2 bases, V lost 5 bases, and 6 bases had no gene match. The CDR3 spans 17 residues. The CDR3 bases are TGTGCCAGTAGTCACGGACAGGGGGTCACCTATAATTCACCCCTCCACTTT. Translation gives CASSHGQGVTYNSPLHF.

This clone is a singleton in its sample. This chain uses TRBV27 with TRBJ2-3, with unresolved D. CDR3 length equals 14 residues. Trimming cost V 3 bases and J 2 bases, with 9 bases left between them. Germline CDR1 reads MNHEY; CDR2 reads SMNVEV (reference sequence). The CDR3 DNA follows: TGTGCCAGCAGTTTTACACACCTCACAGATACGCAGTATTTT. This translates into CASSFTHLTDTQYF.